This T cell receptor (beta chain) appears in the sequencing data of a study of shared clonotypes between healthy human individuals. General study points: Naive subsets typically showed greater estimated richness than memory subsets.

CD45RA-negative memory and CD45RA+ naive subsets were split from the CD4+ cells. Per germline, CDR1 MNHEY and CDR2 SVGAGI. The CDR3 totals 12 residues. The V gene lost 6 bases and the J gene lost 5 bases, with 8 bases spanning the gap. This clone was seen just once. Its antigen is unidentified. This table comes from immunoSEQ multiplex PCR, and its TCRdb copy is limited to in-frame clones, with some not included. Of about 990,000 clones in the sample, approximately 78% were seen once. J is TRBJ1-5 and V is TRBV6-5; a weak D match, TRBD1 (5 bases). The sample taken for sequencing was memory CD4+ T cells from PBMCs. Subset: CD45RA-negative fraction. This receptor was identified in a man younger than 30 in good health. Some clones in this sample may be carry-over from other donors' samples. The CDR3 loop reads CASRSGDQPQHF. The CDR3 DNA reads as TGTGCCAGCAGGTCGGGGGATCAGCCCCAGCATTTT.